The 30 T cell receptor beta chains below come from one sample, sequenced in a study of human T cells and chemical hapten exposure. TCRdb reanalysed the RACE reads using MiXCR and keeps one entry per CDR3 protein. The table records approximately 73,000 distinct CDR3 sequences, 10% of them present only once. As to time point: patch test 1, 2 weeks after DPC sensitization. Documented treatment: therapeutic diphenylcyclopropenone sensitization with weekly scalp DPC. The sample in question was whole blood, obtained in connection with sensitization to the hapten diphenylcyclopropenone (DPC). Receptors were obtained from a woman between 45 and 60 years old with alopecia areata. Some clones in this sample may be carry-over from other donors' samples.

Many counts were recorded for this clonotype. This sequence joins TRBV5-4 and TRBJ1-2; D uncertain. Germline assignment: CDR1 SGHNT and CDR2 YYREEE (reference sequence). This CDR3 comprises 15 residues. V lost 0 bases, J lost 7 bases, and 16 bases lay in between. The CDR3 DNA sequence: TGTGCCAGCAGCTTGGAGGCGGGCGGCATATTTGGCTACACCTTC. Its protein product is CASSLEAGGIFGYTF. Looking up the rest from reference TRBV5-4 and TRBJ1-2 gives the full variable domain: ETGVTQSPTHLIKTRGQQVTLRCSSQSGHNTVSWYQQALGQGPQFIFQYYREEENGRGNFPPRFSGLQFPNYSSELNVNALELDDSALYLCASSLEAGGIFGYTFGSGTRLTVV.

A few counts support this clonotype. CDR3 protein: CASSQVARPGELFF. The CDR3 region has the DNA TGTGCCAGCAGCCAAGTAGCTCGCCCCGGGGAGCTGTTTTTT. The chain is built from TRBV14 and TRBJ2-2; D is unresolved. Per germline, CDR1 SGHDN and CDR2 FVKESK. V lost 1 base and J 6 bases, leaving 9 bases between the germline ends. CDR3 length equals 14 residues. The whole variable domain, remainder taken from reference TRBV14 and TRBJ2-2, is EAGVTQFPSHSVIEKGQTVTLRCDPISGHDNLYWYRRVMGKEIKFLLHFVKESKQDESGMPNNRFLAERTGGTYSTLKVQPAELEDSGVYFCASSQVARPGELFFGEGSRLTVL.

This clonotype came up a few times. The chain's CDR3 is CSVGTASSYEQYF. In nucleotides, the CDR3 is TGCAGCGTGGGGACAGCCAGCTCCTACGAGCAGTACTTC. This chain uses TRBV29-1 with TRBJ2-7; 7 bases match TRBD1. Germline trimming cut 6 bases from V and 0 bases from J; bases unmatched to any gene: 5. The CDR3 length is 13 residues. Germline values: CDR1 SQVTM, CDR2 ANQGSEA.

This clonotype was detected a few times. This rearrangement joins TRBV7-3 to TRBJ2-5; the D is unclear. The CDR3 is made up of 13 amino acids. Deletions cut 3 bases from V and 3 bases from J, with 8 bases between. The germline CDR1 and CDR2 sequences are SGHTA and FQGTGA. CDR3 sequence: CASSFGREETQYF. The CDR3 nucleotides are TGTGCCAGCAGCTTTGGTAGGGAAGAGACCCAGTACTTC.

This clonotype occurred many times. The J gene is TRBJ1-1, the V gene TRBV18, with 7 bases matching TRBD1. V dropped 3 bases and J dropped 4; count of bases not matched to a gene: 26. CDR3 length: 21 amino acids. Germline-derived CDR1 and CDR2 are KGHSH and LQKENI. The CDR3 is CASSPPPGSSLGGVWITEAFF. The CDR3 nucleotides read TGTGCCAGCTCACCCCCCCCGGGGTCTAGTCTAGGGGGCGTATGGATCACTGAAGCTTTCTTT. Filled out from reference TRBV18 and TRBJ1-1, the complete variable domain reads NAGVMQNPRHLVRRRGQEARLRCSPMKGHSHVYWYRQLPEEGLKFMVYLQKENIIDESGMPKERFSAEFPKEGPSILRIQQVVRGDSAAYFCASSPPPGSSLGGVWITEAFFGQGTRLTVV.

The chain has TRBV7-9 and TRBJ2-5; TRBD1 matches at 8 bases. Trimming took 2 bases from V and 2 from J; bases not matched to a gene: 4. The germline gives CDR1 SEHNR, CDR2 FQNEAQ (reference sequence). This CDR3 spans 15 amino acids. CDR3 sequence reads: CASSLQGAVQETQYF. In nucleotides, the CDR3 is TGTGCCAGCAGCTTACAGGGGGCTGTGCAAGAGACCCAGTACTTC.

The J gene is TRBJ2-3, the V gene TRBV11-2, with 7 positions matching TRBD1. The CDR3 totals 15 residues. The V gene's germline CDR1 is SGHAT and CDR2 FQNNGV. V lost 2 bases, J lost 4 bases, and 6 bases stayed unmatched. CDR3 residues: CASSLKGDRPDTQYF. The CDR3 DNA follows: TGTGCCAGCAGCTTAAAAGGGGACAGACCAGATACGCAGTATTTT.

This clonotype was picked up a small number of times. The chain couples TRBV6-6 to TRBJ2-3, with TRBD2 matching over 14 bases. This CDR3 has 15 residues. The V gene end was trimmed by 5 bases and the J gene end by 6 bases; junction bases not matched to a gene: 4. CDR1 is MNHNY and CDR2 is SVGAGI in the germline V gene (reference sequence). CDR3 in DNA: TGTGCCAGCAGTCCCCGACTAGCGGGAGGGGATACGCAGTATTTT. Protein: CASSPRLAGGDTQYF.

This clonotype was observed a handful of times. In DNA, the CDR3 is TGTGCCACCAGCAGGGGACTAGCGGGAGACGAGCAGTACTTC. It yields the protein CATSRGLAGDEQYF. The genes are TRBV15 and TRBJ2-7; 14 bases agree with TRBD2. Germline lookup yields CDR1 LNHNV and CDR2 YYDKDF (reference sequence). This CDR3 is 14 amino acids long. Trimming removed 3 bases from V and 5 bases from J; junction bases left unmatched: 0.

This clonotype appeared a few times. The rearrangement uses TRBV7-9 and TRBJ2-7; the match to TRBD2 covers 10 bases. This CDR3 has 16 residues. Germline V gene data show CDR1 as SEHNR and CDR2 as FQNEAQ (reference sequence). Trimming at V came to 2 bases and at J to 5 bases, leaving 9 bases not matched to a gene. The CDR3 DNA is TGTGCCAGCAGCTTAAGTCTAGCGGGAGTTTTCCACGAGCAGTACTTC. Its translation: CASSLSLAGVFHEQYF.

This clonotype was observed a few times. The chain joins TRBV7-9 to TRBJ2-3; 9 bases map to TRBD1. V dropped 5 bases and J dropped 6; count of bases not matched to a gene: 6. CDR1 SEHNR and CDR2 FQNEAQ come from the germline V gene (reference sequence). The CDR3 covers 14 residues. CDR3 residues: CASSPPGTGDTQYF. DNA for the CDR3: TGTGCCAGCAGCCCGCCAGGGACAGGGGATACGCAGTATTTT.

This rearrangement joins TRBV5-1 to TRBJ2-2; the D gene is possibly TRBD1 (6 bases). This CDR3 comprises 14 residues. Germline CDR1 reads SGHRS; CDR2 reads YFSETQ. V lost 1 base, J lost 3 bases, and 7 bases lay in between. In DNA, the CDR3 is TGCGCCAGCAGCTTGAGGACAGACACCGGGGAGCTGTTTTTT. This encodes CASSLRTDTGELFF.

The chain uses TRBV20-1 and TRBJ2-5; the match to TRBD2 covers 8 bases. CDR1 and CDR2 (germline): DFQATT, SNEGSKA (reference sequence). The junction had 4 bases not matched to a gene; V was cut back by 5 bases and J by 5 bases. The CDR3 length is 12 residues. The CDR3 bases are TGCAGTGCTTCTAGCGGGTCGGAGACCCAGTACTTC. The encoded protein is CSASSGSETQYF.

The gene calls are TRBV6-4 and TRBJ2-2; D uncertain. V shed 0 bases and J shed 4 bases, with 3 bases lying between them. Germline-derived CDR1 and CDR2 are MRHNA and SNTAGT. This CDR3 spans 13 amino acids. CDR3 amino acids: CASSDSTTGELFF. The CDR3 DNA follows: TGTGCCAGCAGTGACTCAACCACCGGGGAGCTGTTTTTT.

This clonotype was seen a handful of times. The rearrangement uses TRBV11-3 and TRBJ2-5; 8 nucleotides match TRBD1. CDR3 length: 15 residues. V shed 4 bases and J 3 bases; nucleotides not matched to a gene: 7. Germline CDR1 SGHNT, CDR2 YENEEA. The CDR3 DNA reads as TGTGCCAGCAGCTCGGACACGGACAGGGAAGAGACCCAGTACTTC. Protein: CASSSDTDREETQYF.

This clonotype occurred many times. The chain uses TRBV29-1 and TRBJ1-1; D ambiguous. This CDR3 has 11 residues. V gave up 6 bases and J gave up 4 bases, with 9 bases separating them. Germline V gives CDR1 SQVTM, CDR2 ANQGSEA. The chain's CDR3 is CSVHPGTEAFF. CDR3 nucleotides: TGCAGCGTCCACCCGGGCACTGAAGCTTTCTTT.

Only a few counts were recorded for this clonotype. This chain connects TRBV7-2 to TRBJ2-1; D gene ambiguous. The germline CDR1 and CDR2 sequences are SGHTA and FQGNSA. Trimming removed 6 bases at V and 2 bases at J, with 14 bases between. The CDR3 has 15 residues. In DNA form, the CDR3 reads TGTGCCAGCAGGCCGAGAGTGGGCACCTACAATGAGCAGTTCTTC. Amino acids: CASRPRVGTYNEQFF.

This clonotype showed up just a few times. The J gene is TRBJ1-6, the V gene TRBV7-2; D is unclear. CDR1 is SGHTA, CDR2 FQGNSA, per germline. The V end was cut by 5 bases, the J end by 3 bases, with 5 bases between. This CDR3 contains 13 residues. CDR3 protein: CASSEDYNSPLHF. CDR3 nucleotide sequence: TGTGCCAGCAGCGAGGACTATAATTCACCCCTCCACTTT.

The V call is TRBV29-1, the J call TRBJ2-7; D is possibly TRBD1 (5 bases). The germline gives CDR1 SQVTM, CDR2 ANQGSEA. V lost 7 bases to trimming and J lost 1 base, with 14 bases between them. There are 13 residues in the CDR3. Here the CDR3 DNA reads TGCAGCGCCAGACAGTCCGAATCCTACGAGCAGTACTTC. It codes for CSARQSESYEQYF.

This clonotype came up many times. This sequence joins TRBV12-3 or TRBV12-4 and TRBJ2-7; perhaps TRBD2 as D (6 bases). The CDR3 contains 16 residues. Deletions cut 3 bases from V and 1 base from J, with 16 bases between. CDR3 protein: CASSFSRDLPSYEQYF. For the CDR3, the DNA is TGTGCCAGCAGTTTCTCCCGGGACTTACCTTCCTACGAGCAGTACTTC.

This clonotype was seen a handful of times. The chain employs TRBV4-3 and TRBJ2-3, with D possibly being TRBD1 (6 bases). With 1 base removed from V and 1 base from J, the gap between germline ends came to 15 bases. The CDR3 length is 17 residues. In germline, CDR1 is LGHNA, CDR2 YSLEER. CDR3 sequence: CASSQGAQGSGTDTQYF. The CDR3 DNA is TGCGCCAGCAGCCAAGGGGCACAGGGCTCGGGCACAGATACGCAGTATTTT.

This clonotype was seen ten or more times. The chain uses TRBV18 and TRBJ2-5, with 9 bases matching TRBD1. Germline CDR1 is KGHSH and CDR2 is LQKENI. The CDR3 is 14 residues long. J lost 4 bases, V lost 6 bases, and 6 bases had no gene match. CDR3 sequence (DNA): TGTGCCAGCTCTCCGGGACAGGGCGGAGAGACCCAGTACTTC. Its translation is CASSPGQGGETQYF.

The chain carries TRBV7-3 and TRBJ2-3; a weak D match, TRBD2 (5 bases). V was clipped by 3 bases and J by 8 bases, with 12 bases between them. The V gene's germline CDR1 is SGHTA and CDR2 FQGTGA. The CDR3 covers 13 residues. In nucleotides, the CDR3 is TGTGCCAGCAGCTTGGACGAGGGTGGTACGCAGTATTTT. Its translation is CASSLDEGGTQYF.

The table lists this clonotype with many counts. This rearrangement joins TRBV4-2 to TRBJ2-3; no reliable D call. The V gene lost 3 bases and the J gene lost 6 bases, with 10 bases spanning the gap. The germline gives CDR1 LGHNA, CDR2 YNFKEQ. The CDR3 is 13 residues long. CDR3 nucleotide sequence: TGTGCCAGCAGCCACCCAACCGGGGATACGCAGTATTTT. As protein: CASSHPTGDTQYF.

Many counts were recorded for this clonotype. This chain links TRBV5-1 with TRBJ2-3, with TRBD2 matching 9 bases. V was clipped by 3 bases and J by 5 bases; unmatched bases: 4. This CDR3 spans 14 amino acids. CDR1 is SGHRS, CDR2 YFSETQ, per germline. The CDR3 bases are TGCGCCAGCAGCTCGGGACTAGCTATAGATACGCAGTATTTT. It specifies CASSSGLAIDTQYF.

The genes are TRBV7-9 and TRBJ2-2; the D is unclear. Trimming pared 4 bases from V and 3 bases from J, leaving 3 bases between. This CDR3 contains 12 residues. In germline, CDR1 is SEHNR, CDR2 FQNEAQ (reference sequence). The CDR3 loop reads CASSSYTGELFF. CDR3 DNA sequence: TGTGCCAGCAGCTCTTACACCGGGGAGCTGTTTTTT.

V usage is TRBV27 and J usage is TRBJ1-5, with 9 bases identical to TRBD1. The length of the CDR3 is 15 residues. Looked up from germline, CDR1 is MNHEY and CDR2 is SMNVEV (reference sequence). The ends lost 2 bases at V and 6 bases at J; junction bases unmatched: 5. The CDR3 loop reads CASSLVTGGGQPQHF. CDR3 nucleotides: TGTGCCAGCAGTTTAGTGACAGGGGGAGGTCAGCCCCAGCATTTT.

The gene calls are TRBV30 and TRBJ1-5, with TRBD1 as a possible D gene (6 bases). The CDR3 consists of 13 residues. V was trimmed by 5 bases and J by 0 bases, leaving 8 bases between them. Germline CDR1 reads GTSNPN; CDR2 reads SVGIG (reference sequence). CDR3 sequence reads: CAWSRGSNQPQHF. CDR3 DNA: TGTGCCTGGTCCAGGGGTAGCAATCAGCCCCAGCATTTT. Combining the CDR3 with reference TRBV30 and TRBJ1-5 gives the whole variable domain SQTIHQWPATLVQPVGSPLSLECTVEGTSNPNLYWYRQAAGRGLQLLFYSVGIGQISSEVPQNLSASRPQDRQFILSSKKLLLSDSGFYLCAWSRGSNQPQHFGDGTRLSIL.

The chain uses TRBV19 and TRBJ2-1; the match to TRBD2 covers 12 bases. The germline V gene has CDR1 LNHDA and CDR2 SQIVND (reference sequence). There are 17 residues in the CDR3. The J segment lost 6 bases and the V segment lost 2 bases, leaving 8 bases of the junction unmatched. The CDR3 DNA reads as TGTGCCAGTAGTATACCGGGTCGACTAGCGGGAGTCAATGAGCAGTTCTTC. This codes for CASSIPGRLAGVNEQFF.

V and J are TRBV18 and TRBJ1-1; D is possibly TRBD1 (5 bases). The germline V gene has CDR1 KGHSH and CDR2 LQKENI. This CDR3 comprises 14 residues. Deletions cut 3 bases from V and 5 bases from J, with 13 bases between. CDR3 sequence: CASSPGGVRTEAFF. Written as DNA, the CDR3 is TGTGCCAGCTCACCGGGGGGGGTGAGGACTGAAGCTTTCTTT. Filled out from reference TRBV18 and TRBJ1-1, the complete variable domain reads NAGVMQNPRHLVRRRGQEARLRCSPMKGHSHVYWYRQLPEEGLKFMVYLQKENIIDESGMPKERFSAEFPKEGPSILRIQQVVRGDSAAYFCASSPGGVRTEAFFGQGTRLTVV.